Each of the 26 T cell receptor beta chains below was sequenced from the same sample in a study of siplizumab effects on memory and regulatory T cells. TCRdb's copy holds only in-frame clones and misses some; the assay was immunoSEQ multiplex PCR. The data hold some 96,000 clones, with around 90% observed a single time. The sequencing sample was made of CD4+ T cells sorted from blood. Receptors were obtained from a human donor in good health.

The chain recombines TRBV23-1 with TRBJ1-1; 7 nucleotides agree with TRBD1. TRBV23-1 is classed as an ORF, of uncertain function. This CDR3 region has 15 residues. V dropped 3 bases and J dropped 4; count of bases not matched to a gene: 8. The CDR3 bases are TGCGCCAGCAGTCACCAGGACAGGCGAAGCACTGAAGCTTTCTTT. Amino acids: CASSHQDRRSTEAFF.

This clone was picked up one time. This chain uses TRBV6-1 with TRBJ2-3, with D maybe TRBD1 (6 bases). Deletions cut 2 bases from V and 0 bases from J, with 12 bases between. The CDR3 is made up of 16 amino acids. Germline loops: CDR1 MNHNS, CDR2 SASEGT. The CDR3 region has the DNA TGTGCCAGCAGTGAAAGGGGACACTCTAGCACAGATACGCAGTATTTT. Translating it yields CASSERGHSSTDTQYF.

Details on this clone: Other DNA sequences within the sample encode an identical CDR3. V is TRBV6-5 and J is TRBJ1-1; 7 bases agree with TRBD1. Germline CDR1 and CDR2: MNHEY and SVGAGI. The trim removed 4 bases at V and 1 base at J, leaving 6 bases unmatched. The CDR3 extends over 15 amino acids. CDR3 region: CASSSGTGANTEAFF. The CDR3 DNA reads TGTGCCAGCAGTTCCGGAACAGGGGCGAACACTGAAGCTTTCTTT.

J is TRBJ1-5 and V is TRBV30; D is undetermined. Trimming removed 2 bases at V and 7 bases at J, with 15 bases between. The CDR3 runs 14 residues. The germline V gene has CDR1 GTSNPN and CDR2 SVGIG (reference sequence). This CDR3 is CAWSLGGKGQPQHF. CDR3 in DNA: TGTGCCTGGAGTCTTGGAGGGAAAGGGCAGCCCCAGCATTTT.

V and J are TRBV7-3 and TRBJ1-1; D possibly corresponds to TRBD1 (6 bases). CDR1 is SGHTA and CDR2 is FQGTGA in the germline V gene. The CDR3 loop spans 14 amino acids. Trimming removed 5 bases at V and 4 bases at J, with 14 bases between. The CDR3 protein is CASSEGGAVTEAFF. CDR3 sequence (DNA): TGTGCCAGCAGCGAAGGGGGGGCGGTCACTGAAGCTTTCTTT.

The chain employs TRBV29-1 and TRBJ1-2; the D gene is possibly TRBD1 (6 bases). This CDR3 region has 12 residues. V was pared by 7 bases and J by 8 bases, with 17 bases between. Per the germline V gene, CDR1 is SQVTM and CDR2 is ANQGSEA. The CDR3 here is CSAGGQGAGYTF. CDR3 nucleotide sequence: TGCAGCGCCGGGGGGCAGGGCGCCGGCTACACCTTC.

The CDR3 is CASSLPGSGKTDTQYF. The CDR3 region has the DNA TGTGCCAGCAGCTTGCCGGGTAGCGGGAAGACAGATACGCAGTATTTT. V usage is TRBV5-6 and J usage is TRBJ2-3; 8 bases fit TRBD2. V shed 1 base, J shed 3 bases, and the junction held 7 bases outside the gene matches. Germline loops: CDR1 SGHDT, CDR2 YYEEEE. The CDR3 extends over 16 amino acids.

This chain connects TRBV11-3 to TRBJ2-2, with 9 positions matching TRBD2. This CDR3 spans 16 amino acids. V was pared by 5 bases and J by 2 bases, with 6 bases of the junction left unmatched. Germline CDR1 reads SGHNT; CDR2 reads YENEEA. In DNA form, the CDR3 reads TGTGCCAGCAGCCTGATAGCGGGGGCAAACACCGGGGAGCTGTTTTTT. Protein sequence: CASSLIAGANTGELFF. Combining the CDR3 with reference TRBV11-3 and TRBJ2-2 gives the whole variable domain EAGVVQSPRYKIIEKKQPVAFWCNPISGHNTLYWYLQNLGQGPELLIRYENEEAVDDSQLPKDRFSAERLKGVDSTLKIQPAELGDSAVYLCASSLIAGANTGELFFGEGSRLTVL.

The chain carries TRBV13 and TRBJ2-3; D call uncertain. Germline assignment: CDR1 PRHDT and CDR2 FYEKMQ (reference sequence). The CDR3 covers 15 residues. V lost 4 bases and J 6 bases, leaving 17 bases between the germline ends. The chain's CDR3 is CASSSPDFKPDTQYF. The CDR3 DNA is TGTGCCAGCAGCTCACCGGATTTTAAACCGGATACGCAGTATTTT.

CDR3 in amino acids: CASRLSERWNTEAFF. CDR3 nucleotide sequence: TGTGCCAGCAGATTGAGCGAGAGGTGGAACACTGAAGCTTTCTTT. This sequence joins TRBV6-5 and TRBJ1-1; D not certain. Germline V gene sequence: CDR1 MNHEY, CDR2 SVGAGI. The CDR3 sequence is 15 residues long. Trimming stripped 6 bases from V and 1 base from J, with 15 bases between.

The chain uses TRBV7-9 and TRBJ1-2, with TRBD1 matching 8 bases. From germline, CDR1 is SEHNR and CDR2 FQNEAQ (reference sequence). Germline trimming cut 5 bases from V and 2 bases from J; bases unmatched to any gene: 4. This CDR3 is built from 14 residues. CDR3 DNA: TGTGCCAGCAGCCCACGGACAGGGAACTATGGCTACACCTTC. Amino acids: CASSPRTGNYGYTF.

The J gene is TRBJ1-1, the V gene TRBV6-5; the D gene is possibly TRBD1 (6 bases). The CDR3 spans 13 residues. Germline assignment: CDR1 MNHEY and CDR2 SVGAGI. The ends were cut back, 6 bases at V and 4 bases at J, with 12 bases in the middle. CDR3: CASSDRRLTEAFF. CDR3 in DNA: TGTGCCAGCAGCGACAGGCGCCTCACTGAAGCTTTCTTT.

The J gene is TRBJ1-1, the V gene TRBV29-1; D possibly corresponds to TRBD1 (5 bases). CDR3 length: 12 amino acids. With 7 bases removed from V and 11 bases from J, the gap between germline ends came to 20 bases. The germline V gene encodes CDR1 SQVTM and CDR2 ANQGSEA. CDR3 in DNA: TGCAGCGGGTCCGAGGGGTTTAGCGAGGCTTTCTTT. It translates to CSGSEGFSEAFF.

J is TRBJ2-7 and V is TRBV19; maybe TRBD2 (7 bases). The CDR3 consists of 14 residues. Trimming removed 4 bases at V and 3 bases at J, with 13 bases between. The V gene's germline CDR1 is LNHDA and CDR2 SQIVND (reference sequence). CDR3 coding DNA: TGTGCCAGTAGTAGCGGGGGCCTTAACTACGAGCAGTACTTC. It specifies CASSSGGLNYEQYF.

The chain has TRBV12-5 and TRBJ1-3; D possibly corresponds to TRBD1 (5 bases). V lost 2 bases to trimming and J lost 1 base, with 6 bases between them. Germline CDR1 LGHNT, CDR2 FRNRAP. This CDR3 has 14 amino acids. CDR3 in amino acids: CASGLSGSGNTIYF. CDR3 DNA sequence: TGTGCTAGTGGTTTGTCAGGGTCTGGAAACACCATATATTTT. Filled out from reference TRBV12-5 and TRBJ1-3, the complete variable domain reads DARVTQTPRHKVTEMGQEVTMRCQPILGHNTVFWYRQTMMQGLELLAYFRNRAPLDDSGMPKDRFSAEMPDATLATLKIQPSEPRDSAVYFCASGLSGSGNTIYFGEGSWLTVV.

This sequence joins TRBV5-4 and TRBJ2-5; possibly TRBD2 for D (7 bases). V lost 3 bases to trimming and J lost 4 bases, with 19 bases between them. The CDR3 totals 16 residues. The germline V gene has CDR1 SGHNT and CDR2 YYREEE (reference sequence). The CDR3 reads CASSSEGGLPGETQYF. The CDR3 DNA is TGTGCCAGCAGCTCGGAGGGGGGGTTACCGGGAGAGACCCAGTACTTC.

The rearrangement uses TRBV29-1 and TRBJ1-2; 7 bases line up with TRBD1. The V and J ends lost 0 bases and 4 bases, in that order; junction bases with no gene match: 8. CDR1 is SQVTM and CDR2 is ANQGSEA in the germline V gene. The CDR3 sequence is 15 residues long. The CDR3 is CSVEDPTGPRYGYTF. DNA for the CDR3: TGCAGCGTTGAAGATCCGACAGGGCCACGCTATGGCTACACCTTC.

V gene TRBV10-3 combines with J gene TRBJ2-3; 13 bases match TRBD2. CDR3 length: 19 residues. V shed 6 bases, J shed 1 base, and the junction held 13 bases outside the gene matches. From germline, CDR1 is ENHRY and CDR2 SYGVKD. Here the CDR3 reads CAISFRATSGRFGTDTQYF. The CDR3 DNA reads as TGTGCCATCAGCTTTCGTGCGACTAGCGGGAGGTTTGGCACAGATACGCAGTATTTT.

This sequence joins TRBV6-5 and TRBJ2-5; the match to TRBD2 covers 12 bases. V dropped 5 bases and J dropped 5; count of bases not matched to a gene: 6. CDR1 MNHEY and CDR2 SVGAGI come from the germline V gene. The CDR3 extends over 15 amino acids. The CDR3 loop reads CASSRHGTSGETQYF. CDR3 bases: TGTGCCAGCAGTCGACACGGGACTAGCGGGGAGACCCAGTACTTC.

About this clone itself: The junction departs from germline at one end; a sequencing error may be responsible. V gene TRBV10-3 combines with J gene TRBJ1-2, with D uncertain. The CDR3 sequence is 11 residues long. Per germline, CDR1 ENHRY and CDR2 SYGVKD. CDR3 DNA sequence: TGTGCCATCAAGCGATCCTATGACTACACCTTC. Protein: CAIKRSYDYTF.

In DNA, the CDR3 is TGTGCCACCCCCCGCGTCCGGCTTCAGAACACCGGGGAGCTGTTTTTT. It specifies CATPRVRLQNTGELFF. The chain employs TRBV7-9 and TRBJ2-2; D is uncertain. This CDR3 is 16 amino acids long. Trimming removed 10 bases from V and 1 base from J, with 19 bases in between. The V gene's germline CDR1 is SEHNR and CDR2 FQNEAQ (reference sequence). Using reference TRBV7-9 and TRBJ2-2 for the parts outside the CDR3, the full variable domain is DTGVSQNPRHKITKRGQNVTFRCDPISEHNRLYWYRQTLGQGPEFLTYFQNEAQLEKSRLLSDRFSAERPKGSFSTLEIQRTEQGDSAMYLCATPRVRLQNTGELFFGEGSRLTVL.

J is TRBJ2-1 and V is TRBV29-1; 8 bases are shared with TRBD1. Germline trimming cut 8 bases from V and 0 bases from J; bases unmatched to any gene: 6. Germline values: CDR1 SQVTM, CDR2 ANQGSEA. The CDR3 runs 14 residues. CDR3 residues: CSTGGTGSYNEQFF. The CDR3, as DNA: TGCAGCACAGGGGGGACTGGCTCCTACAATGAGCAGTTCTTC.

The CDR3 DNA follows: TGTGCCAGCAGCTTATCCCCGGGTAGCTCCTACGAGCAGTACTTC. Amino acids: CASSLSPGSSYEQYF. The chain recombines TRBV7-6 with TRBJ2-7, with unresolved D. Germline V CDR1 and CDR2: SGHVS, FNYEAQ. Trimming pared 2 bases from V and 0 bases from J, leaving 11 bases between. The CDR3 contains 15 residues.

The table lists this clone with a count of one. The rearrangement joins TRBV10-3 to TRBJ1-2, with D possibly matching TRBD1 (6 bases). The length of the CDR3 is 13 residues. From germline, CDR1 is ENHRY and CDR2 SYGVKD. Between the trimmed V and J ends, which lost 3 bases and 6 bases, there was a span of 11 bases. Here the CDR3 reads CAISEQGYNGYTF. The CDR3 nucleotides read TGTGCCATCAGTGAACAGGGTTACAATGGCTACACCTTC.

V and J are TRBV5-4 and TRBJ2-1; 9 nucleotides align to TRBD2. Per the germline V gene, CDR1 is SGHNT and CDR2 is YYREEE (reference sequence). V gave up 1 base and J gave up 1 base; unmatched junction bases: 0. The CDR3 has 15 residues. CDR3 residues: CASSLTSGSYNEQFF. CDR3 in DNA: TGTGCCAGCAGCTTGACTAGCGGGTCCTACAATGAGCAGTTCTTC.

The J gene is TRBJ1-1, the V gene TRBV5-1; no clear D. This CDR3 has 12 residues. Trimming removed 0 bases at V and 2 bases at J, with 2 bases between. Germline V gives CDR1 SGHRS, CDR2 YFSETQ. Written as DNA, the CDR3 is TGCGCCAGCAGCTTGGATAACACTGAAGCTTTCTTT. As protein: CASSLDNTEAFF.